The present entry profiles one TCR beta chain with its context. This clone was seen a single time. Its antigen target is currently unknown. No qualities accompany the bases; no much larger clone lies one base away. This record belongs to a study of blood T cell repertoires in COVID-19 (TCRdb year 2020). Broadly, across the study: The collaborator samples originated in the United States, Italy and Spain and spanned the acute and convalescent phases of COVID-19. The material from the prospective study consisted of cDNA or gDNA derived from T cells, B-cell-depleted T cells, or PBMCs. Deeply sampled blood TCRbeta repertoires from subjects exposed to, actively infected with, or recovered from COVID-19 were included in the dataset. The repertoires were released in a freely available public database intended as a resource for research on the immune response to SARS-CoV-2. The samples were drawn from two sources: the first 160 participants of the ongoing ImmuneRACE study, and 950 to 1,500 subjects contributed by 6 global collaborators. The sample metadata nearly always contained a de-identified subject ID, COVID-19 status, age in years and sex. HLA class I and class II types, where available, came from metadata supplied by the sample provider rather than from assay-based typing. General findings and caveats noted by the study authors: The amount of clinical and demographic metadata varied by source and participant and was provided uncurated.

TCRbeta CDR3 regions were amplified from genomic DNA using the immunoSEQ Assay, a bias-controlled multiplex PCR. Regarding the original processing steps: The number of nucleated cells in each sample was estimated from the amplification of reference gene primers within the assay. To quantify the absolute abundance of each unique TCRbeta CDR3 rearrangement, sequence reads were collapsed and filtered. For each sample, productive Simpson clonality was calculated by taking the square root of Simpson's diversity index across productive rearrangements. As stored in TCRdb, this immuneACCESS dataset retains in-frame rearrangements with V and J assigned. A fraction of the clones does not appear; measured against another copy, unresolved V genes explain less than half of the discrepancy, and the remainder lacks a known reason. The DNA was the basis for D and trimming; V, J and clone size are from that table. The sample contains some 210,000 clones, roughly nine tenths of them found a single time. Under 1.5% of the sample belongs to the ten largest clones.

Each collaborating institution followed its own protocols to collect whole blood in K2EDTA tubes. For TCRbeta analysis, collaborator samples were shipped as frozen whole blood, as isolated PBMCs, or as DNA extracted from either sample type. The CDR3 covers 16 residues, taking in both the cysteine and the phenylalanine. CDR3 DNA only is kept here, 48 bases in frame from base 1. CDR1 and CDR2 were assigned from the germline V gene as SGHRS and YFSETQ. V is shortened by 1 base, J by 8 bases, and the region joining them spans 16 bases. This sequence originates from a man aged 30-40 years with acute or convalescent COVID-19. Sequences were obtained from peripheral blood. The rearrangement combines TRBV5-1 with TRBJ1-6; no D gene is confidently identified. The DNA sequence is TGCGCCAGCAGCTTGAATGGCGGAGGATCTTATTCACCCCTCCACTTT. The translation is CASSLNGGGSYSPLHF.